This T cell receptor (beta chain) was sequenced during a study of blood T cell repertoires in COVID-19. Study context: COVID-19 samples collected from the United States, Italy and Spain covered acute and convalescent phases. In each case, the material was cDNA or gDNA derived from T cells, B-cell-depleted T cells, or PBMCs.

As originally analysed: Researchers report that nucleated cell counts were estimated from reference gene primer amplification. Clones were read by immunoSEQ multiplex PCR, and TCRdb kept only the in-frame ones, dropping some. V and J calls and clone size follow that table, whereas D and trimming were derived from the DNA. The sample has some 200,000 clones, more than 75% seen once. Sequencing was performed on peripheral blood. This clonotype originated in a woman between 45 and 60 years old with active or convalescent COVID-19.

This chain's CDR3 is CASSLTRQIRQETQYF. The DNA of the CDR3 is TGTGCCAGCAGCCTTACGAGACAGATTCGACAAGAGACCCAGTACTTC. This rearrangement joins TRBV7-9 to TRBJ2-5; possibly TRBD1 for D (5 bases). Trimming took 5 bases from V and 2 from J, leaving 18 bases between them. The CDR3 length is 16 residues. CDR1 and CDR2 (germline): SEHNR, FQNEAQ (reference sequence).